This entry is about one T cell receptor (beta chain). This entry is derived from a study of cytomegalovirus exposure and HLA in healthy donors. V was pared by 4 bases and J by 4 bases, with 12 bases between. Germline-derived CDR1 and CDR2 are SGHDT and YYEEEE. The CDR3 length is 14 residues. The PCR was carried out with 60 Vbeta primers and 13 Jbeta primers. TCRdb's copy holds only in-frame clones and misses some; the assay was immunoSEQ multiplex PCR. The profile covers over 130,000 clones, with 75% to 85% appearing a single time and 2% to 2.5% taken by the ten largest. The V and J genes are TRBV5-6 and TRBJ1-5; D possibly corresponds to TRBD1 (5 bases). The sample consisted of PBMCs. This clonotype was sampled from a man aged 45-65 years in good health and CMV-seronegative. The CDR3 region is CASSVGRGNQPQHF. As DNA, the CDR3 is TGTGCCAGCAGCGTTGGGAGGGGTAATCAGCCCCAGCATTTT.